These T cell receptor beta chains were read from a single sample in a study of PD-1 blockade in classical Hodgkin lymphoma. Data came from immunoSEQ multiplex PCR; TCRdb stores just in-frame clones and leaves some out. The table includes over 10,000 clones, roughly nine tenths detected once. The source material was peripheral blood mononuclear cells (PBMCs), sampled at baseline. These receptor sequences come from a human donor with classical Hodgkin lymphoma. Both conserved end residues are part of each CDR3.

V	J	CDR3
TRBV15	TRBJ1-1	CATSRDRGKSTEAFF
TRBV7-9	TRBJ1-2	CASSVGTTSRGYTF
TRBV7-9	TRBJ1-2	CASSLSPRGTGINYGYTF
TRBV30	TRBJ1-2	CAWSPRRTHGYTF
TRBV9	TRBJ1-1	CASSVAPRREGINTEAFF
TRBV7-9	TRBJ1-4	CASSLPRDRGREKLFF
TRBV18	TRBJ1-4	CASSPPEGLDEKLFF
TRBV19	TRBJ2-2	CASKGGRNTGELFF
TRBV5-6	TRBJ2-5	CASSPLISGTSGRETQYF
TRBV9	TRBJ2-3	CASSVGWTGWSTDTQYF
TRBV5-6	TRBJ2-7	CASSLTGTYEQYF
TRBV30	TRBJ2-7	CAWSVGLGQSYEQYF
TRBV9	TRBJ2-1	CASSVGVGSSYNEQFF
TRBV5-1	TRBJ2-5	CASGKRGEIEETQYF
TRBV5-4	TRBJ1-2	CASSSKDRDYGYTF
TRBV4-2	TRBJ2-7	CASSSGDSLTYEQYF
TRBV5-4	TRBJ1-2	CASSLDGTGRNGYTF
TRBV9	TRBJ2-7	CASSFGSSYEQYF
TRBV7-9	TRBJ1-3	CASSWLSGNTIYF
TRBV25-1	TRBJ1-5	CASSVQQPQHF
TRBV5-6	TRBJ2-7	CASSFSTVSYEQYF
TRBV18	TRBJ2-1	CASSPSQSNEQFF
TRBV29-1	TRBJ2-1	CSAPDPSGEQFF
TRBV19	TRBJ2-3	CATRQGWTDTQYF
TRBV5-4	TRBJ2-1	CASSKQAGGSYNEQFF
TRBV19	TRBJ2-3	CASSVGAGTDTQYF
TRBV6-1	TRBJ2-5	CASSEGQTTYQETQYF
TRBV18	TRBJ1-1	CASSPPDRGDTEAFF
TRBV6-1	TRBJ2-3	CASSVLNVGTDTQYF
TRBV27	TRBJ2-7	CASSLIRDKGYEQYF
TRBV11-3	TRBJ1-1	CASSLYGETEAFF
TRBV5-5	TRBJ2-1	CASSLSSGGQWVEQFF